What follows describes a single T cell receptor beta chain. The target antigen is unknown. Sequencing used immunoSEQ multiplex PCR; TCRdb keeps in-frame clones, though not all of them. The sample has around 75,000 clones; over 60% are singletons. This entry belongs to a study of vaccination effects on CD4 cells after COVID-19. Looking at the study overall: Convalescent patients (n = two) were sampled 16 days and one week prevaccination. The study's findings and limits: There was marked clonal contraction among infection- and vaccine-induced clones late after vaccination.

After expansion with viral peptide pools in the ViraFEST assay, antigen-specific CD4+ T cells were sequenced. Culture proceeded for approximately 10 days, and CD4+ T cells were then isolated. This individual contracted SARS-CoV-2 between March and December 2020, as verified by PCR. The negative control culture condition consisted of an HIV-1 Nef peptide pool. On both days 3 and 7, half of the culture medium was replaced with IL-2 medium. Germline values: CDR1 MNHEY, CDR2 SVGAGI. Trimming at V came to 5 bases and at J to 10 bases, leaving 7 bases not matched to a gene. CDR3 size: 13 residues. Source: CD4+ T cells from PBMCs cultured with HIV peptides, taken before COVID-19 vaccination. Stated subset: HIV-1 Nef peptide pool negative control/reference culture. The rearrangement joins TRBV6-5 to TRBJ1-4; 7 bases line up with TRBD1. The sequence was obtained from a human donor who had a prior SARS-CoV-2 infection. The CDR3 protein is CASSQQGRGKLFF. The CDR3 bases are TGTGCCAGCAGTCAACAGGGGCGGGGAAAACTGTTTTTT.